This T cell receptor beta chain came from a study of CD8+CD57+ T cells in acquired aplastic anemia. Study-wide context: Recorded DNA amounts for sorted CD4+ and CD8+ cells had an average of 3.2 ug. Study-wide findings and caveats: About 30 was the count of CD8+ CDR3 sequences that patients shared with controls.

Patients sequenced had flow cytometry evidence of CD8+CD57+ cell expansion. Patients uniformly had severe acquired aplastic anemia. Therapy had not been given to patients before blood sampling. The CDR3 covers 14 residues. V lost 0 bases and J 12 bases, leaving 16 bases between the germline ends. Germline lookup yields CDR1 SGHVS and CDR2 FQNEAQ. TCR beta VDJ and CDR3 profiles were obtained from a genomic DNA template. TCRdb ran MiXCR on the reads and lists one entry per CDR3 protein. The sample lists approximately 250,000 distinct CDR3 sequences; 82% were seen once. A note on this clonotype: What it recognizes is unknown.

The sample comprised sorted CD4+, CD8+, or CD8+CD57+ T cells (not recorded which) from PBMCs. The genes are TRBV7-8 and TRBJ2-3; D possibly corresponds to TRBD2 (6 bases). The sequence derives from a human donor with aplastic anemia. The CDR3 loop reads CASSLAGGPADQYF. CDR3 sequence (DNA): TGTGCCAGCAGCTTAGCGGGAGGTCCCGCAGATCAGTATTTT.